The 25 T cell receptor beta chains presented below share a single source sample, sequenced in a study of blood T cells in healthy people across ages. Sample-barcoded 5' priming and a J-beta primer mix drove a second PCR of roughly 6 to 12 cycles. TCRdb reanalysed the 5' RACE reads using MiXCR and keeps one entry per CDR3 protein. The table records 650,000 to 950,000 distinct CDR3 sequences, 44% of them present only once. What was sequenced was blood. The receptors here all came from a man aged 55 to 69 in good health.

This clonotype was recorded a few times. A junction boundary mismatches the germline segment, possibly from a read error. The J gene is TRBJ2-3, the V gene TRBV7-2; tentatively, D is TRBD2 (5 bases). Germline CDR1 reads SGHTA; CDR2 reads FQGNSA. This CDR3 comprises 16 residues. Here the CDR3 DNA reads TGTGCCAGCAGCCTAGCCATGGTGATCCCCACAGATACGCAGTATTTT. Amino acid sequence: CASSLAMVIPTDTQYF.

The chain recombines TRBV11-3 with TRBJ2-7; weak D call: TRBD2 (6 bases). The length of the CDR3 is 14 residues. V was pared by 5 bases and J by 5 bases, with 16 bases between. Germline lookup yields CDR1 SGHNT and CDR2 YENEEA. CDR3 DNA sequence: TGTGCCAGCAGCGGCCGGGACTCACGTCACGAGCAGTACTTC. Translation: CASSGRDSRHEQYF.

V usage is TRBV2 and J usage is TRBJ2-7; either TRBD1 or TRBD2 may fit D (5 bases each). The closer fit of TRBJ2-5 to the DNA end suggests the J call may be wrong. Per the germline V gene, CDR1 is SNHLY and CDR2 is FYNNEI. The CDR3 has 14 amino acids. In DNA form, the CDR3 reads TGTGCCAGCAGGAGAACCGGGGCCAAAGAGACCCAGTACTTC. It codes for CASRRTGAKETQYF.

This clonotype was seen a handful of times. V is TRBV6-2 or TRBV6-3 and J is TRBJ2-5; TRBD2 matches at 8 bases. The germline CDR1 and CDR2 sequences are MNHEY and SVGEGT. CDR3 length: 12 residues. V gave up 8 bases and J gave up 5 bases; unmatched junction bases: 4. The DNA for the CDR3 is TGTGCCAGCGGGACTAGATCGGAGACCCAGTACTTC. It yields the protein CASGTRSETQYF.

This clonotype has at least ten counts. The chain carries TRBV12-3 or TRBV12-4 and TRBJ2-1; D unresolved. The CDR3 contains 13 residues. The V end was cut by 1 base, the J end by 6 bases, with 7 bases between. The CDR3 DNA sequence: TGTGCCAGCAGTTTAGGGTCTTCCAATGAGCAGTTCTTC. Amino acids: CASSLGSSNEQFF.

This clonotype was observed a handful of times. The chain combines TRBV28 with TRBJ2-7, with 7 nucleotides matching TRBD1. CDR3 length equals 13 residues. V trimming: 6 bases; J trimming: 6 bases; junction bases outside the gene matches: 8. Germline CDR1 reads MDHEN; CDR2 reads SYDVKM. CDR3 sequence reads: CASRTDRVGEQYF. The CDR3 DNA sequence: TGTGCCAGCAGGACAGACAGGGTGGGCGAGCAGTACTTC.

This rearrangement joins TRBV11-2 to TRBJ2-5, with no clear D. The CDR3 runs to 13 residues. V was clipped by 2 bases and J by 11 bases, with 15 bases between them. CDR1 and CDR2 (germline): SGHAT, FQNNGV. The CDR3: CASSLPHPDGQYF. As DNA, the CDR3 is TGTGCCAGCAGCTTACCGCATCCGGACGGGCAGTACTTC.

The chain links TRBV6-1 to TRBJ2-5; D call uncertain. Judging by the DNA end, TRBJ2-1 fits better; the J call may be wrong. The CDR3 is made up of 13 amino acids. Germline loops: CDR1 MNHNS, CDR2 SASEGT. CDR3 nucleotide sequence: TGTGCCAGCAGGCCCGGGCCCCAAGAGACCCAGTTCTTC. Translating it yields CASRPGPQETQFF.

The rearrangement joins TRBV7-2 to TRBJ2-1; TRBD1 matches 10 bases. The length of the CDR3 is 16 residues. CDR1 is SGHTA, CDR2 FQGNSA, per germline. Unmatched junction bases numbered 7, after V lost 5 bases and J lost 3 bases. The CDR3, as DNA: TGTGCCAGCAGCGCCCGGACAGGGGGACTCTACAATGAGCAGTTCTTC. Its protein product is CASSARTGGLYNEQFF.

Notes on this clonotype: A clone one base away is much larger, so this may be a read error. The CDR3 coding sequence is TGTGCCAGCAGTTACTCGATTGCGGCCGGGGAGACCCAGTTCTTC. Amino acids: CASSYSIAAGETQFF. This sequence joins TRBV6-2 or TRBV6-3 and TRBJ2-1, with D perhaps TRBD2 (5 bases). CDR1 and CDR2 from the germline V gene are MNHEY and SVGEGT. This CDR3 comprises 15 residues. V was shortened by 0 bases and J by 13 bases, with 19 bases between the two germline ends.

This clonotype was detected a few times. This rearrangement joins TRBV2 to TRBJ2-7; TRBD1 agrees at 10 bases. V lost 3 bases, J lost 4 bases, and 6 bases stayed unmatched. Germline V gene data show CDR1 as SNHLY and CDR2 as FYNNEI. The CDR3 is made up of 15 amino acids. For the CDR3, the DNA is TGTGCCAGCAGTGACGGACAGGGGGGACGATACGAGCAGTACTTC. This gives the protein CASSDGQGGRYEQYF. The variable domain in full, completed from reference TRBV2 and TRBJ2-7, reads EPEVTQTPSHQVTQMGQEVILRCVPISNHLYFYWYRQILGQKVEFLVSFYNNEISEKSEIFDDQFSVERPDGSNFTLKIRSTKLEDSAMYFCASSDGQGGRYEQYFGPGTRLTVT.

This clonotype was recorded a few times. The chain joins TRBV7-2 to TRBJ2-1, with TRBD1 as a possible D gene (5 bases). The CDR3 runs 16 residues. In germline, CDR1 is SGHTA, CDR2 FQGNSA. V shed 0 bases and J shed 3 bases, with 12 bases lying between them. As DNA, the CDR3 is TGTGCCAGCAGCTTAGCGAGCAGGGTACACTACAATGAGCAGTTCTTC. Protein product: CASSLASRVHYNEQFF.

The chain links TRBV2 to TRBJ1-5; 7 nucleotides match TRBD1. V gave up 5 bases and J gave up 9 bases; unmatched junction bases: 13. This CDR3 comprises 15 residues. Per germline, CDR1 SNHLY and CDR2 FYNNEI. CDR3 coding DNA: TGTGCCAGCAGTAGCCTGGCAGGGGGGGGTATGCCCCAGCATTTT. This sequence encodes CASSSLAGGGMPQHF.

This clonotype turned up a few times. The rearrangement links TRBV28 to TRBJ1-2, with D maybe TRBD1 (6 bases). Germline assignment: CDR1 MDHEN and CDR2 SYDVKM. This CDR3 spans 16 amino acids. Trimming pared 6 bases from V and 4 bases from J, leaving 21 bases between. CDR3 bases: TGTGCCAGCAGACCCGCTGGAGGGGGGCAAGGCTATGGCTACACCTTC. It is translated as CASRPAGGGQGYGYTF.

Here the CDR3 DNA reads TGTGCCAGCAGCCGCGATGGGGCAGGCCTTGAGACCCAGTACTTC. It encodes CASSRDGAGLETQYF. The chain employs TRBV3-1 and TRBJ2-5; perhaps TRBD1 as D (5 bases). CDR1 is LGHDT, CDR2 YNNKEL, per germline (reference sequence). The length of the CDR3 is 15 residues. V was trimmed by 4 bases and J by 5 bases, leaving 17 bases between them.

This clonotype appeared a few times. V is TRBV7-9 and J is TRBJ1-2; possibly TRBD1 for D (5 bases). Trimming took 5 bases from V and 6 from J, leaving 25 bases between them. The CDR3 has 17 amino acids. Germline assignment: CDR1 SEHNR and CDR2 FQNEAQ (reference sequence). The CDR3 loop is CASSIPGTGLAMDGYTF. The CDR3 coding sequence is TGTGCCAGCAGCATCCCGGGAACAGGATTAGCTATGGATGGCTACACCTTC.

The chain has TRBV7-2 and TRBJ1-5; no clear D. Germline CDR1 and CDR2: SGHTA and FQGNSA. The germline V and J ends were trimmed by 1 base and 7 bases, with 14 bases remaining between them. This CDR3 is 15 amino acids long. The CDR3 region is CASSLGGGSVQPQHF. CDR3 in DNA: TGTGCCAGCAGCTTAGGAGGAGGCTCTGTGCAGCCCCAGCATTTT.

V usage is TRBV6-6 and J usage is TRBJ2-7; 7 nucleotides align to TRBD1. The DNA end is more similar to TRBJ2-5, so the J call may be wrong. CDR3 length: 13 amino acids. Germline-derived CDR1 and CDR2 are MNHNY and SVGAGI (reference sequence). For the CDR3, the DNA is TGTGCCAGCAGTTACTCACAGGGGGAGACCCAGTACTTC. It translates to CASSYSQGETQYF.

Details on this clonotype: One end of the junction varies from germline; a read error may be responsible. CDR3 region: CASSQLTGNYGYTF. In DNA form, the CDR3 reads TGTGCCAGCAGCCAATTGACAGGGAACTATGGCTACACCTTC. This chain joins TRBV4-1 and TRBJ1-2; 7 bases match TRBD1. This CDR3 is built from 14 residues. Germline V gene data show CDR1 as MGHRA and CDR2 as YSYEKL.

The V and J genes are TRBV20-1 and TRBJ1-1, with 8 bases lining up with TRBD1. Germline-derived CDR1 and CDR2 are DFQATT and SNEGSKA (reference sequence). V was clipped by 3 bases and J by 0 bases; unmatched bases: 9. CDR3 size: 16 residues. CDR3 amino acids: CSARKGQGALNTEAFF. The CDR3 DNA reads as TGCAGTGCTAGGAAAGGACAGGGAGCCCTGAACACTGAAGCTTTCTTT.

Points on this clonotype: A read error is possible here, since a much larger clone lies one base away. This rearrangement joins TRBV30 to TRBJ2-7; 8 nucleotides match TRBD1. V gave up 4 bases and J gave up 2 bases; unmatched junction bases: 4. The CDR3 spans 13 residues. CDR1 GTSNPN and CDR2 SVGIG come from the germline V gene (reference sequence). The CDR3 spells CAWTMDRAYEQYF. CDR3 in DNA: TGTGCCTGGACCATGGACAGGGCCTACGAGCAGTACTTC.

The chain uses TRBV20-1 and TRBJ2-5; 11 nucleotides align to TRBD2. The CDR3 length is 15 residues. J was trimmed by 3 bases and V by 0 bases; bases with no gene match: 3. Germline-derived CDR1 and CDR2 are DFQATT and SNEGSKA (reference sequence). CDR3 nucleotide sequence: TGCAGTGCTAGAGACTCTAGCGGGGGGAAAGAGACCCAGTACTTC. Amino acid sequence: CSARDSSGGKETQYF.

The CDR3 coding sequence is TGTGCCACCAGCAGTATACGGGGGGGCCAGAATGAGCAGTTCTTC. Encoded protein: CATSSIRGGQNEQFF. This chain links TRBV15 with TRBJ2-1; 8 nucleotides align to TRBD2. The CDR3 runs 15 residues. Germline lookup yields CDR1 LNHNV and CDR2 YYDKDF (reference sequence). Germline trimming cut 3 bases from V and 7 bases from J; bases unmatched to any gene: 8. The complete variable domain, with remaining parts taken from reference TRBV15 and TRBJ2-1, reads DAMVIQNPRYQVTQFGKPVTLSCSQTLNHNVMYWYQQKSSQAPKLLFHYYDKDFNNEADTPDNFQSRRPNTSFCFLDIRSPGLGDTAMYLCATSSIRGGQNEQFFGPGTRLTVL.

The rearrangement links TRBV4-3 to TRBJ2-1; a possible D gene is TRBD2 (6 bases). Germline values: CDR1 LGHNA, CDR2 YSLEER. V dropped 6 bases and J dropped 10 bases, with 22 bases sitting between them. The CDR3 sequence is 15 residues long. This chain's CDR3 is CASSRDLARAGEQFF. The DNA of the CDR3 is TGCGCCAGCAGTCGAGATCTAGCCCGGGCGGGGGAGCAGTTCTTC.

V is TRBV5-1 and J is TRBJ2-5; 9 bases fit TRBD2. Trimming at V came to 1 base and at J to 11 bases, leaving 15 bases not matched to a gene. In germline, CDR1 is SGHRS, CDR2 YFSETQ. The CDR3 totals 16 residues. CDR3 sequence (DNA): TGCGCCAGCAGCTTGATCGGCGGGGGGGTTGGCAATGAGCAGTACTTC. Protein sequence: CASSLIGGGVGNEQYF.